The present T cell receptor (beta chain) was sequenced within a study of blood T cell repertoires in COVID-19. Enrolled during active infection, Seattle patients were then followed longitudinally. Data came from immunoSEQ multiplex PCR; TCRdb stores just in-frame clones and leaves some out. The sample shows roughly 410,000 clones, around 89% of them seen only once. The CDR3 extends over 13 amino acids. V lost 7 bases, J lost 8 bases, and 9 bases stayed unmatched. Sequenced input: peripheral blood. This TCR derives from a woman in her forties with COVID-19, enrolled during active disease. This chain links TRBV12-3 or TRBV12-4 with TRBJ1-2; 8 positions agree with TRBD1. CDR3 protein: CASTRQGLGGYTF. The CDR3 DNA reads TGTGCCAGCACCAGACAGGGGTTGGGAGGCTACACCTTC.